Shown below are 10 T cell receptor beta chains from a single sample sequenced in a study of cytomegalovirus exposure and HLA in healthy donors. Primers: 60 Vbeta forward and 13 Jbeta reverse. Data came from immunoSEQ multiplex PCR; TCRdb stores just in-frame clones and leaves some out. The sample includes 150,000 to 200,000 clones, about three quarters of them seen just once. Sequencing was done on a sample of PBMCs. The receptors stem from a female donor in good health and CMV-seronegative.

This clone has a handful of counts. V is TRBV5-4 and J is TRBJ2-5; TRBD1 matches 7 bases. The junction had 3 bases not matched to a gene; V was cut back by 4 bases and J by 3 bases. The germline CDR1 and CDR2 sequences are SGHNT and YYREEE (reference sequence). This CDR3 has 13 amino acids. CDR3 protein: CASSRDREETQYF. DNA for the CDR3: TGTGCCAGCAGCCGAGACAGGGAAGAGACCCAGTACTTC.

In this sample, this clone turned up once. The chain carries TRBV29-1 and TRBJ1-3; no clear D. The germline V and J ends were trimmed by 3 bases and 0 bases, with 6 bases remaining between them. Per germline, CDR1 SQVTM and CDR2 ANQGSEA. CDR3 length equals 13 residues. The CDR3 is CSVEGVSGNTIYF. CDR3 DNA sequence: TGCAGCGTTGAGGGAGTCTCTGGAAACACCATATATTTT. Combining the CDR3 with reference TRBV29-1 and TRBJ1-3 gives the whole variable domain SAVISQKPSRDICQRGTSLTIQCQVDSQVTMMFWYRQQPGQSLTLIATANQGSEATYESGFVIDKFPISRPNLTFSTLTVSNMSPEDSSIYLCSVEGVSGNTIYFGEGSWLTVV.

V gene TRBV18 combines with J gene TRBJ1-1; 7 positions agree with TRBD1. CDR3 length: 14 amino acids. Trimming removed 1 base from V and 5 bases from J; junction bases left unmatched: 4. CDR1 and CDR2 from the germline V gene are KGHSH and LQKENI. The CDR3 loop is CASSPQGAKTEAFF. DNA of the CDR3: TGTGCCAGCTCACCACAGGGGGCGAAAACTGAAGCTTTCTTT.

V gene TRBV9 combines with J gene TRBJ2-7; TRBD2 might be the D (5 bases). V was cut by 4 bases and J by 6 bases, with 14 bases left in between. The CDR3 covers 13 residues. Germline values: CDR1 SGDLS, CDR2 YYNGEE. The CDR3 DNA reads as TGTGCCAGCAGCCCAGAAGAGGGTCGCGAGCAGTACTTC. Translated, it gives CASSPEEGREQYF.

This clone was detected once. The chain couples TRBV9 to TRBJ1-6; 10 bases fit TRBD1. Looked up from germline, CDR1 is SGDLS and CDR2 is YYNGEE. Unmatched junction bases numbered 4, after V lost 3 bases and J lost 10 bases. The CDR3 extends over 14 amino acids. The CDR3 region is CASSGTGGRSPLHF. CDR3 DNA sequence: TGTGCCAGCAGCGGGACAGGGGGTAGGTCACCCCTCCACTTT.

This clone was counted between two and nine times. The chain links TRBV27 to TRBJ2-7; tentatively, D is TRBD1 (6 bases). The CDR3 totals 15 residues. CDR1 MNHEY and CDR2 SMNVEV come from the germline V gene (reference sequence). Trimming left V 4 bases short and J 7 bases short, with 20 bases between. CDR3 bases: TGTGCCAGCAGTTCCCCGGGACATTCATTATCGGAGCAGTACTTC. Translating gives CASSSPGHSLSEQYF.

The chain's CDR3 is CASRQSTVRNVYGYTF. The CDR3 bases are TGTGCCAGCAGACAATCCACAGTCCGCAATGTTTATGGCTACACCTTC. The rearrangement links TRBV5-4 to TRBJ1-2; no reliable D call. Trimming removed 5 bases from V and 5 bases from J, with 22 bases in between. The CDR3 contains 16 residues. Germline CDR1 reads SGHNT; CDR2 reads YYREEE (reference sequence).

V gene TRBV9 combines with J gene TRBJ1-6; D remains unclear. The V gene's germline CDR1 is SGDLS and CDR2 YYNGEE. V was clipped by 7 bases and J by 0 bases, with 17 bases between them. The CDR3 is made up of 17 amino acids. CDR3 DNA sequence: TGTGCCAGCTCCGTCGGGGTAACCGGCTCCTATAATTCACCCCTCCACTTT. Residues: CASSVGVTGSYNSPLHF.

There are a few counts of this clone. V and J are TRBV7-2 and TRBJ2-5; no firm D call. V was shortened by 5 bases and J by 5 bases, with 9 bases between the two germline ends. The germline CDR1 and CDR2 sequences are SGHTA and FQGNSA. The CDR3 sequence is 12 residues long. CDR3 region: CASSPYQETQYF. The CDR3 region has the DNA TGTGCCAGCAGCCCATATCAGGAGACCCAGTACTTC.

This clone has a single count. The CDR3 nucleotides are TGTGCCAGCAGCCTTATCTCTGGGGCCAACGTCCTGACTTTC. Protein sequence: CASSLISGANVLTF. J is TRBJ2-6 and V is TRBV5-4, with unresolved D. Germline CDR1 is SGHNT and CDR2 is YYREEE (reference sequence). With 4 bases removed from V and 0 bases from J, the gap between germline ends came to 5 bases. The CDR3 has 14 residues. Supplemented by reference TRBV5-4 and TRBJ2-6, the full variable domain reads ETGVTQSPTHLIKTRGQQVTLRCSSQSGHNTVSWYQQALGQGPQFIFQYYREEENGRGNFPPRFSGLQFPNYSSELNVNALELDDSALYLCASSLISGANVLTFGAGSRLTVL.